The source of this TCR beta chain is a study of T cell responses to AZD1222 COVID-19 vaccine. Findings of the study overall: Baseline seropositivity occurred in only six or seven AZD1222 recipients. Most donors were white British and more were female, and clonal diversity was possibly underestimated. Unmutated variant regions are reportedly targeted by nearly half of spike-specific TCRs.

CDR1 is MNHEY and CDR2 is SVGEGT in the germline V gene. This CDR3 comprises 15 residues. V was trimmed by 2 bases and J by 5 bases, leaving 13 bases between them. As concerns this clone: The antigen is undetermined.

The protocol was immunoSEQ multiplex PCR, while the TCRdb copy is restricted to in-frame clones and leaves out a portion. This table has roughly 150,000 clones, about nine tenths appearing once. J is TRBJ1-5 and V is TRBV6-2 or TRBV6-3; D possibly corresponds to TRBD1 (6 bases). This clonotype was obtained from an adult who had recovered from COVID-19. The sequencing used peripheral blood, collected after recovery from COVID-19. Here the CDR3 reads CASSYGQRDYQPQHF. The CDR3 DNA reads TGTGCCAGCAGTTACGGACAGAGGGATTATCAGCCCCAGCATTTT.